Presented here are 17 T cell receptor beta chains from one specimen sequenced in a study of preoperative IRX-2 immunotherapy in early breast cancer. Generated by immunoSEQ multiplex PCR, the TCRdb table keeps only in-frame clones and is missing some. Here the sample spans fewer than 40,000 clones, roughly 91% being singletons. Stated treatment: preoperative locoregional IRX-2 cytokine immunotherapy. This sample comprised tumor tissue, obtained after IRX-2 immunotherapy. These receptors all come from a human donor with breast cancer.

Relative to its sample, this clone is medium-sized. The chain couples TRBV14 to TRBJ1-1; D call uncertain. The V and J ends lost 3 bases and 4 bases respectively, with 15 bases between them. Germline V gene data show CDR1 as SGHDN and CDR2 as FVKESK. The CDR3 totals 15 residues. CDR3 sequence (DNA): TGTGCCAGCAGCCACGGAGGAGCCTTAGGCACTGAAGCTTTCTTT. Encoded protein: CASSHGGALGTEAFF.

This chain links TRBV1 with TRBJ1-1. TRBV1 counts as a pseudogene. The CDR3 sequence is 15 residues long. The CDR3 nucleotides read TGCGCCAGCAGCCAAGATCGCGGGGGGAACACTGAAGCTTTCTTT. As protein: CASSQDRGGNTEAFF.

V gene TRBV6-8 combines with J gene TRBJ1-3, with 7 bases lining up with TRBD1. V was clipped by 11 bases and J by 2 bases; unmatched bases: 9. Per germline, CDR1 MNHGY and CDR2 SAAAGT. This CDR3 contains 14 residues. The CDR3 sequence is CAGTTGIPGNTIYF. The CDR3 DNA is TGTGCCGGAACGACAGGGATCCCTGGAAACACCATATATTTT.

The rearrangement joins TRBV7-1 to TRBJ2-5; D gene ambiguous. TRBV7-1 falls under the ORF class, with uncertain function. The V end was cut by 4 bases, the J end by 5 bases, with 11 bases between. This CDR3 spans 13 amino acids. This chain's CDR3 is CASSLDFGETQYF. The CDR3 coding sequence is TGTGCCAGCAGCTTAGATTTCGGGGAGACCCAGTACTTC.

This chain uses TRBV19 with TRBJ2-5; D may be TRBD2 (5 bases). The germline V and J ends were trimmed by 1 base and 2 bases, with 11 bases remaining between them. This CDR3 has 15 residues. Germline CDR1 LNHDA, CDR2 SQIVND (reference sequence). The DNA of the CDR3 is TGTGCCAGTAGTATAGGTGGAGGACCTCAAGAGACCCAGTACTTC. Protein: CASSIGGGPQETQYF.

The genes are TRBV25-1 and TRBJ1-1; a possible D gene is TRBD1 (6 bases). This CDR3 comprises 13 residues. Per germline, CDR1 MGHDK and CDR2 SYGVNS. V dropped 1 base and J dropped 3 bases, with 6 bases sitting between them. The CDR3 region has the DNA TGTGCCAGCAGTGAATCAGGGGACACTGAAGCTTTCTTT. Encoded protein: CASSESGDTEAFF.

This chain joins TRBV12-5 and TRBJ1-1; possible D gene TRBD1, 6 bases. Germline assignment: CDR1 LGHNT and CDR2 FRNRAP. The CDR3 contains 14 residues. This CDR3 is CASTLGQPNTEAFF. The DNA for the CDR3 is TGTGCCAGCACCCTCGGACAGCCGAACACTGAAGCTTTCTTT.

The chain links TRBV7-1 to TRBJ2-1, with 10 bases fitting TRBD1. TRBV7-1 is sorted into the ORF group, with uncertain function. The CDR3 runs to 13 residues. The trim removed 6 bases at V and 6 bases at J, leaving 2 bases unmatched. The CDR3 coding sequence is TGTGCCAGCAGGGGACAGGGGTCCAATGAGCAGTTCTTC. It codes for CASRGQGSNEQFF.

The chain joins TRBV6-8 to TRBJ2-2, with 12 bases lining up with TRBD2. Germline CDR1 is MNHGY and CDR2 is SAAAGT. V shed 0 bases and J 4 bases; nucleotides not matched to a gene: 0. This CDR3 has 16 residues. CDR3 bases: TGTGCCAGCAGTTACTCGACTAGCGGGGGCACCGGGGAGCTGTTTTTT. This gives the protein CASSYSTSGGTGELFF.

J is TRBJ1-2 and V is TRBV6-8; maybe TRBD1 (6 bases). The CDR3 has 13 amino acids. Trimming pared 5 bases from V and 8 bases from J, leaving 15 bases between. Per the germline V gene, CDR1 is MNHGY and CDR2 is SAAAGT. CDR3 protein: CASSVPGARGYTF. CDR3 DNA: TGTGCCAGCAGTGTCCCGGGGGCGCGGGGCTACACCTTC.

The V call is TRBV19, the J call TRBJ2-7, with TRBD1 identical over 8 bases. This CDR3 spans 13 amino acids. V was clipped by 6 bases and J by 4 bases; unmatched bases: 5. Germline assignment: CDR1 LNHDA and CDR2 SQIVND (reference sequence). CDR3 in DNA: TGTGCCAGTAGCCTCAGGACAGGGTACGAGCAGTACGTC. This gives the protein CASSLRTGYEQYV.

The rearrangement joins TRBV19 to TRBJ2-1, with D possibly matching TRBD2 (7 bases). Germline CDR1 and CDR2: LNHDA and SQIVND (reference sequence). The V end lost 8 bases, the J end lost 4 bases, and 18 bases lay between the germline ends. The CDR3 consists of 15 residues. CDR3 residues: CASVPGGGLYNEQFF. The CDR3 coding sequence is TGTGCCAGTGTGCCGGGGGGCGGCCTGTACAATGAGCAGTTCTTC.

The chain carries TRBV5-1 and TRBJ2-2, with a possible D match to TRBD2 (6 bases). The CDR3 has 15 residues. From germline, CDR1 is SGHRS and CDR2 YFSETQ. Deletions cut 1 base from V and 1 base from J, with 8 bases between. CDR3 sequence reads: CASSLSGENTGELFF. In DNA, the CDR3 is TGCGCCAGCAGCTTGTCGGGAGAGAACACCGGGGAGCTGTTTTTT.

The chain couples TRBV11-3 to TRBJ2-5; 9 bases line up with TRBD2. Germline V gene lookup returns CDR1 SGHNT and CDR2 YENEEA. This CDR3 has 16 residues. The ends lost 1 base at V and 3 bases at J; junction bases unmatched: 6. CDR3 residues: CASSLGSGGGEETQYF. The CDR3 nucleotides read TGTGCCAGCAGCTTAGGGAGTGGCGGGGGGGAAGAGACCCAGTACTTC.

V gene TRBV18 combines with J gene TRBJ1-1, with TRBD1 matching over 7 bases. The germline gives CDR1 KGHSH, CDR2 LQKENI. Trimming removed 3 bases from V and 3 bases from J; junction bases left unmatched: 4. CDR3 length: 14 amino acids. The CDR3 is CASSPTQGYTEAFF. CDR3 in DNA: TGTGCCAGCTCACCCACACAGGGGTACACTGAAGCTTTCTTT.

This clone was seen just once. The rearrangement joins TRBV6-8 to TRBJ1-1; tentatively, D is TRBD1 (5 bases). There are 12 residues in the CDR3. V was pared by 4 bases and J by 11 bases, with 14 bases between. Germline CDR1 is MNHGY and CDR2 is SAAAGT. DNA of the CDR3: TGTGCCAGCAGTTCTCCTGGGGGTGTGGCTTTCTTT. Translation gives CASSSPGGVAFF.

This clone showed up just once. The chain has TRBV6-8 and TRBJ1-2; 7 bases fit TRBD1. The CDR3 covers 12 residues. After removal of 5 bases from V and 10 bases from J, the junction contained 7 bases not matched to a gene. Germline V gene data show CDR1 as MNHGY and CDR2 as SAAAGT. CDR3 bases: TGTGCCAGCAGTACACGGACAGGATCCTACACCTTC. Protein: CASSTRTGSYTF.